This T cell receptor beta chain stems from a study of blood T cell repertoires in COVID-19. This CDR3 region has 16 residues. CDR1 is SEHNR and CDR2 is FQNEAQ in the germline V gene (reference sequence). Trimming took 5 bases from V and 5 from J, leaving 21 bases between them. Repertoires were generated with immunoSEQ multiplex PCR, while TCRdb's copy carries only in-frame clones and drops some. This sample has around 85,000 clones; around nine tenths occur once, and the top ten carry 5% to 6%. This chain links TRBV7-9 with TRBJ2-5; TRBD1 is a possible D gene (6 bases). The source is a man in his sixties with acute or convalescent COVID-19. The material sequenced was peripheral blood. The CDR3 region has the DNA TGTGCCAGCAGCCACAAAGATGACAGGTTGGGGGAGACCCAGTACTTC. It translates to CASSHKDDRLGETQYF.